This TCR beta chain was sequenced in a study of blood T cells in healthy people across ages. This clonotype showed up just a few times. Primers used in a second PCR of about 6 to 11 cycles were a sample-barcoded 5' primer and a J-beta primer mix. One entry per CDR3 protein results from TCRdb running MiXCR on the 5' RACE reads. The sample includes approximately 800,000 distinct CDR3 sequences, 20% to 25% of them seen just once. The same sample was also used in a study of T cells of mothers and their children.

This TCR came from a boy aged 5-17 years in good health. Source material: blood.

CDR3 region: CASSQETVGPYEQYF. The CDR3 region has the DNA TGCGCCAGCAGCCAAGAGACGGTAGGTCCCTACGAGCAGTACTTC. The chain is built from TRBV4-1 and TRBJ2-7; D gene ambiguous. Between the trimmed V and J ends, which lost 0 bases and 2 bases, there was a span of 11 bases. Germline lookup yields CDR1 MGHRA and CDR2 YSYEKL. This CDR3 is built from 15 residues.